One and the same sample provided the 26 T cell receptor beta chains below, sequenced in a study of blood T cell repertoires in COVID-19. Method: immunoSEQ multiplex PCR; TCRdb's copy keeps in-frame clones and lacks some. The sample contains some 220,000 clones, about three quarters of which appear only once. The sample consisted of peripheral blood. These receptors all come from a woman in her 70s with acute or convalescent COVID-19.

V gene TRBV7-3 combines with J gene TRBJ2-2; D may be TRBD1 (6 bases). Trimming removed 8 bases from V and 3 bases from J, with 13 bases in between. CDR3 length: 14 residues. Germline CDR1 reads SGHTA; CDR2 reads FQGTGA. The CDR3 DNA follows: TGTGCCAGCGGTCAAGGGGGATACACCGGGGAGCTGTTTTTT. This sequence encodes CASGQGGYTGELFF.

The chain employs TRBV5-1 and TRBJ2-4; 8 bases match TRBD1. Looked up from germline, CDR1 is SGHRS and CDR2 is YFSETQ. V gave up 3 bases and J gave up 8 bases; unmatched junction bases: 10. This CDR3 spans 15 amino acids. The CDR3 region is CASSWKGTGSDIQYF. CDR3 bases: TGCGCCAGCAGCTGGAAAGGGACAGGTTCAGACATTCAGTACTTC.

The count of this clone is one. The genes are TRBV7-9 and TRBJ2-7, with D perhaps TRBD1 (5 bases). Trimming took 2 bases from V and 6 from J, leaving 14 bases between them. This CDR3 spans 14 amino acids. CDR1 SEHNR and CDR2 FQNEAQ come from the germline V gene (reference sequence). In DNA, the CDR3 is TGTGCCAGCAGCTTATTTTCAGGGAAAGGCGAGCAGTACTTC. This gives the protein CASSLFSGKGEQYF.

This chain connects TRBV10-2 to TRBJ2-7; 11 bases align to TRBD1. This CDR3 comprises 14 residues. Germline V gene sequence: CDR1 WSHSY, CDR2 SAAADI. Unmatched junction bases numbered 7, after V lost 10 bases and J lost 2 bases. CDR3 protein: CATSRTGGPYEQYF. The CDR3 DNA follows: TGCGCCACCTCCCGGACAGGGGGCCCCTACGAGCAGTACTTC.

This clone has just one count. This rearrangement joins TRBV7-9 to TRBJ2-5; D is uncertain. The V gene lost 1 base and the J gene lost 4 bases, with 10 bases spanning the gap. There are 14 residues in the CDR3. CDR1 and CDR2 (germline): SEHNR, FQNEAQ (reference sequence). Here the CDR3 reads CASSLVPFRETQYF. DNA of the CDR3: TGTGCCAGCAGCTTAGTGCCGTTTAGAGAGACCCAGTACTTC.

CDR3 in DNA: TGTGCCAGCAGCTCCGGGACTAGCGGGGGCGCCCCTCAAGAGACCCAGTACTTC. Translation: CASSSGTSGGAPQETQYF. The J gene is TRBJ2-5, the V gene TRBV11-2; 14 positions agree with TRBD2. This CDR3 contains 18 residues. Trimming cost V 4 bases and J 2 bases; bases outside gene matches: 9. The germline V gene encodes CDR1 SGHAT and CDR2 FQNNGV.

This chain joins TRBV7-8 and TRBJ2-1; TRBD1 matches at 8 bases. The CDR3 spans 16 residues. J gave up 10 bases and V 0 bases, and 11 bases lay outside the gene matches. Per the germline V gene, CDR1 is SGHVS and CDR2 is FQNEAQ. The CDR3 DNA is TGTGCCAGCAGCTTAGCGCCCTCGACAGGGGTTCGCGAGCAGTTCTTC. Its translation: CASSLAPSTGVREQFF.

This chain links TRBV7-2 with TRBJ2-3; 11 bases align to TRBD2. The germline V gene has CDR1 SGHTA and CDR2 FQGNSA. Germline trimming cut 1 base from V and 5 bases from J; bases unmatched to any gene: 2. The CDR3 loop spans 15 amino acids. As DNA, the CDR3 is TGTGCCAGCAGCTTAGTCGGGACTAGCGGAGATACGCAGTATTTT. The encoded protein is CASSLVGTSGDTQYF. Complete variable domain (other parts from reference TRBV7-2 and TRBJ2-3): GAGVSQSPSNKVTEKGKDVELRCDPISGHTALYWYRQSLGQGLEFLIYFQGNSAPDKSGLPSDRFSAERTGGSVSTLTIQRTQQEDSAVYLCASSLVGTSGDTQYFGPGTRLTVL.

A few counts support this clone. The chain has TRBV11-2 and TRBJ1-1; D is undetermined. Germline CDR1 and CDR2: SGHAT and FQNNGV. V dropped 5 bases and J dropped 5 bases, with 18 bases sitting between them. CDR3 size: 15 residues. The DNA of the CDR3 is TGTGCCAGCAGCCTAGGGCCCTTCGGGAGAACTGAAGCTTTCTTT. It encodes CASSLGPFGRTEAFF. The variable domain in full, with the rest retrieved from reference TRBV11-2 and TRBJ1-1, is EAGVAQSPRYKIIEKRQSVAFWCNPISGHATLYWYQQILGQGPKLLIQFQNNGVVDDSQLPKDRFSAERLKGVDSTLKIQPAKLEDSAVYLCASSLGPFGRTEAFFGQGTRLTVV.

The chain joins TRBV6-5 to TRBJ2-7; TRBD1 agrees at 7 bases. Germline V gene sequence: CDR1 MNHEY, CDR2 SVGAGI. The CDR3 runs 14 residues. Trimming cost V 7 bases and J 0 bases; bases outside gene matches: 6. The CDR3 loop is CASTTGTASYEQYF. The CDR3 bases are TGTGCCAGCACTACCGGGACAGCCTCCTACGAGCAGTACTTC.

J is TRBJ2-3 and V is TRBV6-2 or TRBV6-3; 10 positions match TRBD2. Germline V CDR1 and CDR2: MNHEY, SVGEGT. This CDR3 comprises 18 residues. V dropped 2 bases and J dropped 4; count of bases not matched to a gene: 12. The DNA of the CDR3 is TGTGCCAGCAGTTACGACAATCGAGCGGGGGGGCCTCCAGATACGCAGTATTTT. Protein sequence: CASSYDNRAGGPPDTQYF.

This CDR3 reads CASSWATGDTEAFF. The CDR3 DNA is TGTGCCAGCAGCTGGGCGACAGGGGACACTGAAGCTTTCTTT. The chain is built from TRBV5-6 and TRBJ1-1, with 8 positions matching TRBD1. Germline V gene data show CDR1 as SGHDT and CDR2 as YYEEEE. The CDR3 sequence is 14 residues long. With V trimmed by 3 bases and J by 3 bases, 4 bases remained unmatched.

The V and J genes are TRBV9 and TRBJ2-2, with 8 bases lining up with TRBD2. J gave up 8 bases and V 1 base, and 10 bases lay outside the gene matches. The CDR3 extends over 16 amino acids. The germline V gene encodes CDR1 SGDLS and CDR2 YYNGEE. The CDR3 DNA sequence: TGTGCCAGCAGCGTAACCCGGGGGGGAAGCGGTGGGGAGCTGTTTTTT. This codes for CASSVTRGGSGGELFF.

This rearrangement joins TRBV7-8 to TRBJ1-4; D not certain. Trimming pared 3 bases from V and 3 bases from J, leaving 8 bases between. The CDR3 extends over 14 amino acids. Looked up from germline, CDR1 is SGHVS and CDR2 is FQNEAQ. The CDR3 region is CASSLRTSNEKLFF. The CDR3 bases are TGTGCCAGCAGCTTGAGAACGTCTAATGAAAAACTGTTTTTT.

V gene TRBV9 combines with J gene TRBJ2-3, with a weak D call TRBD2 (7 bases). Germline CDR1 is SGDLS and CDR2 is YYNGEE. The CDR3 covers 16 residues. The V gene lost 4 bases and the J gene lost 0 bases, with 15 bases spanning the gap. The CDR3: CASSRTAGASTDTQYF. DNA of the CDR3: TGTGCCAGCAGCAGAACGGCGGGGGCTAGCACAGATACGCAGTATTTT.

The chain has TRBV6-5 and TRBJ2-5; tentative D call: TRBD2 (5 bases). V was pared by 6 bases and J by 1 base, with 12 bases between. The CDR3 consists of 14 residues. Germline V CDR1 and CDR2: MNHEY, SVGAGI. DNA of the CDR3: TGTGCCAGCAGGCCGACTACTCCCCAAGAGACCCAGTACTTC. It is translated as CASRPTTPQETQYF.

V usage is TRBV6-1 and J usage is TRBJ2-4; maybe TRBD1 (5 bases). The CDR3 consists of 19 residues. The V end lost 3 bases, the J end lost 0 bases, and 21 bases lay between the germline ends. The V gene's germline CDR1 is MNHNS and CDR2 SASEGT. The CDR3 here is CASSEGQTEKVLAKNIQYF. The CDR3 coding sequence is TGTGCCAGCAGTGAGGGGCAGACAGAAAAGGTTTTAGCCAAAAACATTCAGTACTTC.

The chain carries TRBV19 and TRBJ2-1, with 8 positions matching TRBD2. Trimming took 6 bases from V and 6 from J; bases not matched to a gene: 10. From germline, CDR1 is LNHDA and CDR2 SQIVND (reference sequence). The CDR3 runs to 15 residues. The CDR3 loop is CASRLSGGGSNEQFF. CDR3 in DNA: TGTGCCAGTAGGTTGAGCGGGGGCGGCAGCAATGAGCAGTTCTTC.

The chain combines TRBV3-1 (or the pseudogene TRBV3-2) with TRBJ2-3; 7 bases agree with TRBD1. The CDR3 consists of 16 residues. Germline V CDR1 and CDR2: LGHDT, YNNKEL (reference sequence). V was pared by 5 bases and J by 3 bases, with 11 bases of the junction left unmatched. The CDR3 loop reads CASSTGTAKRTDTQYF. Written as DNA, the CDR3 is TGTGCCAGCAGCACTGGGACAGCCAAGAGGACAGATACGCAGTATTTT.

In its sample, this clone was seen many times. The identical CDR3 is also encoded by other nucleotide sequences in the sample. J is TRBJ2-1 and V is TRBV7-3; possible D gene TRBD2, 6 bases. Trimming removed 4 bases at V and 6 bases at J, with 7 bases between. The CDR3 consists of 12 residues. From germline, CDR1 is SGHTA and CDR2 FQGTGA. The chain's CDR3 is CASSSGGNEQFF. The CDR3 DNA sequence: TGTGCCAGCAGCTCCGGGGGCAATGAGCAGTTCTTC.

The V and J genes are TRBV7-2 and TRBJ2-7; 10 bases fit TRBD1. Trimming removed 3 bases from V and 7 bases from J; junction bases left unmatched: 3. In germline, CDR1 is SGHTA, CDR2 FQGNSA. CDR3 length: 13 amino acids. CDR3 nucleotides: TGTGCCAGCAGCTTGGACAGGGGGGTGGAGCAGTACTTC. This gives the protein CASSLDRGVEQYF.

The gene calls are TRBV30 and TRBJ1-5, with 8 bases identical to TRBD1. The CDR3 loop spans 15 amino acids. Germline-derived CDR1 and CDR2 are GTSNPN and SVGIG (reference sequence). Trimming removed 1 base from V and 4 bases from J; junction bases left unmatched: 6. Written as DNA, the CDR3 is TGTGCCTGGAGTGGGGTCGGACAGGGTAATCAGCCCCAGCATTTT. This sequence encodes CAWSGVGQGNQPQHF. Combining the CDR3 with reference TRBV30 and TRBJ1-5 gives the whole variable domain SQTIHQWPATLVQPVGSPLSLECTVEGTSNPNLYWYRQAAGRGLQLLFYSVGIGQISSEVPQNLSASRPQDRQFILSSKKLLLSDSGFYLCAWSGVGQGNQPQHFGDGTRLSIL.

The CDR3 DNA is TGCGCCAGCAGCCCCGGACTAGCGGGTTACAATGAGCAGTTCTTC. Translation gives CASSPGLAGYNEQFF. The chain links TRBV5-1 to TRBJ2-1, with 11 bases aligning to TRBD2. Germline CDR1 is SGHRS and CDR2 is YFSETQ. The CDR3 is 15 residues long. The J segment lost 4 bases and the V segment lost 4 bases, leaving 4 bases of the junction unmatched.

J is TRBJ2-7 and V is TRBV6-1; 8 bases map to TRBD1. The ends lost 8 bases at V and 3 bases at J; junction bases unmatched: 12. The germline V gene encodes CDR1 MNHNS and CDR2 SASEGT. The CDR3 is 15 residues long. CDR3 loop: CASRQQGAKYYEQYF. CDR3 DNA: TGTGCCAGCCGACAGCAGGGGGCTAAATACTACGAGCAGTACTTC.

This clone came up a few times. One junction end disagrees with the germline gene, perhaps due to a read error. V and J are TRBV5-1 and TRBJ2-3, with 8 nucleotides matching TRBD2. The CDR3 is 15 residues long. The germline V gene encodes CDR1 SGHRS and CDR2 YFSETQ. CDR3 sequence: CARSLGPRGGDTQYF. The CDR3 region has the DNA TGCGCCCGCAGCTTGGGGCCTCGCGGGGGGGATACGCAGTATTTT.

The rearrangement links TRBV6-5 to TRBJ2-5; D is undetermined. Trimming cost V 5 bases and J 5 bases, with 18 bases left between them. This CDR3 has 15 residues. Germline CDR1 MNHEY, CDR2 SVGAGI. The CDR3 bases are TGTGCCAGCAGTACCCCCCTGGGCACCTTGGAGACCCAGTACTTC. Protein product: CASSTPLGTLETQYF.